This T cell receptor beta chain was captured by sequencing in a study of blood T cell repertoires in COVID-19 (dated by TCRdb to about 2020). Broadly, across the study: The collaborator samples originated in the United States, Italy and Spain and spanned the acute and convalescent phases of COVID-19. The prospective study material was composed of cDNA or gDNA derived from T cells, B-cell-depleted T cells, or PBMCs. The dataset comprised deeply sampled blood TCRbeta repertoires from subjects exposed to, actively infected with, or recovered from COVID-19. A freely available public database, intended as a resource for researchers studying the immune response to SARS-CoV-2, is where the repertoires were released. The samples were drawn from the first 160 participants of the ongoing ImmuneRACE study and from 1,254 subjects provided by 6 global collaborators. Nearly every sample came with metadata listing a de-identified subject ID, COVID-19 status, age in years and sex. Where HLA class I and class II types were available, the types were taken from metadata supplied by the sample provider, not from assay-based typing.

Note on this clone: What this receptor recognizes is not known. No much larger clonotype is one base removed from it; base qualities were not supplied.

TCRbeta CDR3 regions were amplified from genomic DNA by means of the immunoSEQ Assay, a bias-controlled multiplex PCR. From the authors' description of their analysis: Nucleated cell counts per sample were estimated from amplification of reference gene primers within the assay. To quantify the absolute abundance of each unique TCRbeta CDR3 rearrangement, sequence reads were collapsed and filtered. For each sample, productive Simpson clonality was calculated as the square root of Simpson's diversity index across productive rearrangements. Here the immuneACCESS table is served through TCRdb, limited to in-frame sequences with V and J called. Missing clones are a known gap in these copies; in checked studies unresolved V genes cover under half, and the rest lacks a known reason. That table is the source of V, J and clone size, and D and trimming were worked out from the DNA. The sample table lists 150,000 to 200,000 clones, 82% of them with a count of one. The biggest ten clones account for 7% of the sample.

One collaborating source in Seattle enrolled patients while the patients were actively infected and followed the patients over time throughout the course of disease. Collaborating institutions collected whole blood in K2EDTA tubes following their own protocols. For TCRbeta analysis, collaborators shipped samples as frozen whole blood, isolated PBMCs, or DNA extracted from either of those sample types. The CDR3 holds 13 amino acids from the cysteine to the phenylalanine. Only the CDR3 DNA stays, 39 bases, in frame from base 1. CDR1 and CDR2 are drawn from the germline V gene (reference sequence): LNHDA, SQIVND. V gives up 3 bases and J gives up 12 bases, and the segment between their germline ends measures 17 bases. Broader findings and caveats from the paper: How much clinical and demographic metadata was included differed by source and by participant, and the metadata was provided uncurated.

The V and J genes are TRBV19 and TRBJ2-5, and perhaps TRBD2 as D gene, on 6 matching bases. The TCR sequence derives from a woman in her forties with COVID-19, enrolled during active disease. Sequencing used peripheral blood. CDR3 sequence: CASSMGGSPNKYF. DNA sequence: TGTGCCAGTAGTATGGGGGGAAGTCCCAATAAGTACTTC.